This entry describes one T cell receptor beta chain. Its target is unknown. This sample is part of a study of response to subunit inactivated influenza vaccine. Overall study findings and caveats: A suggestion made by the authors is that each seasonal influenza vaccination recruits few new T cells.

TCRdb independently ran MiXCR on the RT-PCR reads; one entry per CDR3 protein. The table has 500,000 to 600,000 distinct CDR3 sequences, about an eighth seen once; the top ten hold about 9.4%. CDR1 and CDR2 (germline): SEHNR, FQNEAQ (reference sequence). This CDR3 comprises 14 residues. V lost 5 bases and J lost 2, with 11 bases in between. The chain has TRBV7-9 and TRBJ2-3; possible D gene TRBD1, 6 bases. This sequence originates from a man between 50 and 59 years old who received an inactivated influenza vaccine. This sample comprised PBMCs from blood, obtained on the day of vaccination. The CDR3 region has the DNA TGTGCCAGCAGCCCGGACAGATTCACAGATACGCAGTATTTT. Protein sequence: CASSPDRFTDTQYF.